The next 31 T cell receptor beta chains were all read from a single sample in a study of OX40 agonist ivuxolimab in advanced cancers. The repertoire was sequenced with immunoSEQ multiplex PCR; TCRdb's copy has only in-frame clones and lacks some. The profile covers approximately 70,000 clones, with 70% to 90% appearing a single time and 1.1% taken by the ten largest. The sequences come from CD4+ or CD8+ T cells sorted from blood, collected in a trial of the OX40 agonist ivuxolimab. These receptors were taken from an adult with an advanced solid tumor such as melanoma, head and neck, liver or kidney cancer.

J is TRBJ2-3 and V is TRBV11-2, with 9 bases fitting TRBD2. Germline lookup yields CDR1 SGHAT and CDR2 FQNNGV. This CDR3 is built from 15 residues. Germline trimming cut 5 bases from V and 2 bases from J; bases unmatched to any gene: 5. CDR3: CASSPSGAPTDTQYF. The CDR3 bases are TGTGCCAGCAGCCCTAGCGGGGCCCCCACAGATACGCAGTATTTT. Drawing the rest from reference TRBV11-2 and TRBJ2-3, the complete variable domain is EAGVAQSPRYKIIEKRQSVAFWCNPISGHATLYWYQQILGQGPKLLIQFQNNGVVDDSQLPKDRFSAERLKGVDSTLKIQPAKLEDSAVYLCASSPSGAPTDTQYFGPGTRLTVL.

CDR3 sequence (DNA): TGTGCCAGCAGCGTGGACAGGGCCGAAAAACTGTTTTTT. It yields the protein CASSVDRAEKLFF. The chain couples TRBV9 to TRBJ1-4; 8 bases agree with TRBD1. This CDR3 has 13 amino acids. After removal of 2 bases from V and 8 bases from J, the junction contained 2 bases not matched to a gene. Looked up from germline, CDR1 is SGDLS and CDR2 is YYNGEE.

The J gene is TRBJ2-5, the V gene TRBV15, with D uncertain. The CDR3 is 13 amino acids. Trimming pared 0 bases from V and 4 bases from J, leaving 6 bases between. Germline lookup yields CDR1 LNHNV and CDR2 YYDKDF (reference sequence). The CDR3 bases are TGTGCCACCAGCAGAGATGACGGAGAGACCCAGTACTTC. This gives the protein CATSRDDGETQYF. Combining the CDR3 with reference TRBV15 and TRBJ2-5 gives the whole variable domain DAMVIQNPRYQVTQFGKPVTLSCSQTLNHNVMYWYQQKSSQAPKLLFHYYDKDFNNEADTPDNFQSRRPNTSFCFLDIRSPGLGDTAMYLCATSRDDGETQYFGPGTRLLVL.

This chain connects TRBV29-1 to TRBJ2-7; TRBD1 matches 8 bases. The V gene's germline CDR1 is SQVTM and CDR2 ANQGSEA. After removal of 4 bases from V and 3 bases from J, the junction contained 8 bases not matched to a gene. CDR3 length: 14 residues. The CDR3 DNA follows: TGCAGCGTTGGGGCAGGGGGCGGGTTCTACGAGCAGTACTTC. This encodes CSVGAGGGFYEQYF.

The chain combines TRBV15 with TRBJ1-1, with D perhaps TRBD1 (5 bases). Trimming took 0 bases from V and 6 from J, leaving 14 bases between them. Germline V gives CDR1 LNHNV, CDR2 YYDKDF (reference sequence). This CDR3 is built from 15 residues. The chain's CDR3 is CATSRDDGQRAEAFF. The CDR3 bases are TGTGCCACCAGCAGAGATGACGGACAAAGGGCTGAAGCTTTCTTT. The whole variable domain, remainder taken from reference TRBV15 and TRBJ1-1, is DAMVIQNPRYQVTQFGKPVTLSCSQTLNHNVMYWYQQKSSQAPKLLFHYYDKDFNNEADTPDNFQSRRPNTSFCFLDIRSPGLGDTAMYLCATSRDDGQRAEAFFGQGTRLTVV.

The table lists this clone with a count of one. The J gene is TRBJ2-5, the V gene TRBV5-1; D unclear. CDR1 and CDR2 (germline): SGHRS, YFSETQ. This CDR3 has 11 residues. The ends were cut back, 6 bases at V and 1 base at J, with 4 bases in the middle. CDR3 coding DNA: TGCGCCAGCACTCTCCAAGAGACCCAGTACTTC. This encodes CASTLQETQYF.

The DNA for the CDR3 is TGCAGTGCTAGCTCCCAAGAGACCCAGTACTTC. Protein sequence: CSASSQETQYF. The rearrangement uses TRBV20-1 and TRBJ2-5; D gene uncertain. V lost 3 bases, J lost 1 base, and 3 bases lay in between. The CDR3 is 11 amino acids. Germline V gene sequence: CDR1 DFQATT, CDR2 SNEGSKA (reference sequence).

Comment on this clone: A read error may produce the germline difference seen at one junction end. The chain recombines TRBV5-6 with TRBJ1-1, with 7 positions matching TRBD1. There are 13 residues in the CDR3. Germline CDR1 is SGHDT and CDR2 is YYEEEE. The CDR3 DNA is TGTGCCAGCAGTTTGGACAGGTATACTGAAGCTTTCTTT. Protein: CASSLDRYTEAFF.

The chain recombines TRBV5-4 with TRBJ2-3; D is ambiguous. Germline V gives CDR1 SGHNT, CDR2 YYREEE (reference sequence). This CDR3 is 11 amino acids long. V was trimmed by 4 bases and J by 4 bases, leaving 4 bases between them. This CDR3 is CASSGADTQYF. The CDR3 coding sequence is TGTGCCAGCAGCGGCGCAGATACGCAGTATTTT.

V is TRBV29-1 and J is TRBJ2-6, with D possibly TRBD2 on 5 matching bases. The CDR3 sequence is 12 residues long. Germline CDR1 is SQVTM and CDR2 is ANQGSEA. With 1 base removed from V and 8 bases from J, the gap between germline ends came to 6 bases. Here the CDR3 reads CSVEAGSNVLTF. In DNA, the CDR3 is TGCAGCGTTGAAGCGGGATCCAACGTCCTGACTTTC.

The table lists this clone with a few counts. The V gene is TRBV28, the J gene TRBJ2-7; a possible D gene is TRBD2 (5 bases). The CDR3 has 14 residues. Germline lookup yields CDR1 MDHEN and CDR2 SYDVKM. The V end lost 6 bases, the J end lost 4 bases, and 16 bases lay between the germline ends. CDR3 bases: TGTGCCAGCAGACAACGGCCCTCGGGATACGAGCAGTACTTC. This sequence encodes CASRQRPSGYEQYF.

The chain is built from TRBV7-9 and TRBJ1-1; D is undetermined. The CDR3 runs 15 residues. V lost 0 bases and J lost 7, with 15 bases in between. CDR1 and CDR2 (germline): SEHNR, FQNEAQ (reference sequence). CDR3 sequence (DNA): TGTGCCAGCAGCTTAGCTTCCGGGATGTCGAGTGAAGCTTTCTTT. Translation gives CASSLASGMSSEAFF.

This chain uses TRBV5-1 with TRBJ1-6; TRBD1 agrees at 7 bases. The germline V gene has CDR1 SGHRS and CDR2 YFSETQ. V lost 0 bases to trimming and J lost 7 bases; unmatched junction nucleotides: 7. CDR3 length equals 16 residues. CDR3 bases: TGCGCCAGCAGCTTGGGCCAGGGGGGCAACAATTCACCCCTCCACTTT. Protein: CASSLGQGGNNSPLHF.

The chain carries TRBV10-3 and TRBJ1-6; TRBD1 matches 7 bases. Trimming removed 11 bases from V and 9 bases from J; junction bases left unmatched: 13. Germline V gene sequence: CDR1 ENHRY, CDR2 SYGVKD. The CDR3 runs to 14 residues. This CDR3 reads CAVSPGQQSSPLHF. The CDR3, as DNA: TGTGCCGTCTCACCGGGACAGCAAAGTTCACCCCTCCACTTT.

The genes are TRBV5-6 and TRBJ1-5; 8 nucleotides align to TRBD1. Germline V gene lookup returns CDR1 SGHDT and CDR2 YYEEEE. There are 15 residues in the CDR3. V shed 4 bases, J shed 4 bases, and the junction held 7 bases outside the gene matches. The CDR3 DNA is TGTGCCAGCAGCATGGGACAGGACGAAAATCAGCCCCAGCATTTT. Translated: CASSMGQDENQPQHF. Full variable domain (remainder filled in from reference TRBV5-6 and TRBJ1-5): DAGVTQSPTHLIKTRGQQVTLRCSPKSGHDTVSWYQQALGQGPQFIFQYYEEEERQRGNFPDRFSGHQFPNYSSELNVNALLLGDSALYLCASSMGQDENQPQHFGDGTRLSIL.

The chain recombines TRBV6-1 with TRBJ1-5; tentative D call: TRBD1 (6 bases). Trimming took off 6 bases at V and 0 bases at J, with 12 bases between the two ends. The length of the CDR3 is 15 residues. Looked up from germline, CDR1 is MNHNS and CDR2 is SASEGT. The CDR3: CASRGTINSNQPQHF. The CDR3 coding sequence is TGTGCCAGCAGGGGGACAATAAATAGCAATCAGCCCCAGCATTTT.

CDR3 amino acids: CASRVGTVSYEQYF. CDR3 sequence (DNA): TGCGCCAGCAGAGTTGGGACAGTCTCCTACGAGCAGTACTTC. The genes are TRBV5-1 and TRBJ2-7, with 7 bases lining up with TRBD1. The CDR3 covers 14 residues. Germline assignment: CDR1 SGHRS and CDR2 YFSETQ. V shed 5 bases, J shed 0 bases, and the junction held 5 bases outside the gene matches.

The CDR3 DNA reads TGTGCCAGCAGCCAAGCGATTCCGGGAACTGAAGCTTTCTTT. Its translation: CASSQAIPGTEAFF. The genes are TRBV14 and TRBJ1-1; D gene ambiguous. Trimming shortened V by 1 base and J by 5 bases, and 11 bases separated the two germline ends. The CDR3 runs to 14 residues. From germline, CDR1 is SGHDN and CDR2 FVKESK.

The J gene is TRBJ1-2, the V gene TRBV27, with D possibly being TRBD1 (5 bases). Germline CDR1 is MNHEY and CDR2 is SMNVEV (reference sequence). CDR3 size: 13 residues. V was trimmed by 6 bases and J by 4 bases, leaving 12 bases between them. Here the CDR3 reads CASSPGTGYGYTF. CDR3 in DNA: TGTGCCAGCAGCCCTGGGACGGGCTATGGCTACACCTTC.

The chain has TRBV4-1 and TRBJ1-3; D is ambiguous. Germline-derived CDR1 and CDR2 are MGHRA and YSYEKL. Trimming removed 0 bases from V and 0 bases from J, with 9 bases in between. The CDR3 is 16 residues long. CDR3 amino acids: CASSQEGQSSGNTIYF. The CDR3 DNA follows: TGCGCCAGCAGCCAAGAAGGTCAGAGCTCTGGAAACACCATATATTTT.

The chain uses TRBV6-5 and TRBJ1-1; tentative D call: TRBD1 (5 bases). This CDR3 has 13 amino acids. The V gene's germline CDR1 is MNHEY and CDR2 SVGAGI. V was cut by 8 bases and J by 4 bases, with 14 bases left in between. The CDR3 is CASCQSGATEAFF. The CDR3 DNA follows: TGTGCCAGCTGCCAGAGTGGGGCCACTGAAGCTTTCTTT.

The chain couples TRBV7-6 to TRBJ2-1; no clear D gene. V was trimmed by 5 bases and J by 2 bases, leaving 19 bases between them. The CDR3 is 17 residues long. Germline V gene data show CDR1 as SGHVS and CDR2 as FNYEAQ. CDR3 sequence (DNA): TGTGCCAGCAGCCTAAGGGTCCCGAAAACCACCTACAATGAGCAGTTCTTC. It yields the protein CASSLRVPKTTYNEQFF. Full variable domain (missing parts from reference TRBV7-6 and TRBJ2-1): GAGVSQSPRYKVTKRGQDVALRCDPISGHVSLYWYRQALGQGPEFLTYFNYEAQQDKSGLPNDRFSAERPEGSISTLTIQRTEQRDSAMYRCASSLRVPKTTYNEQFFGPGTRLTVL.

V usage is TRBV7-9 and J usage is TRBJ2-7; D is perhaps TRBD2 (6 bases). Germline V gene lookup returns CDR1 SEHNR and CDR2 FQNEAQ (reference sequence). This CDR3 region has 19 residues. Deletions cut 5 bases from V and 0 bases from J, with 26 bases between. The CDR3 here is CASSRVTGAGNPSSYEQYF. In DNA, the CDR3 is TGTGCCAGCAGCAGAGTCACGGGAGCAGGGAACCCGAGCTCCTACGAGCAGTACTTC.

The rearrangement uses TRBV5-4 and TRBJ2-7; 7 bases line up with TRBD1. CDR1 is SGHNT, CDR2 YYREEE, per germline (reference sequence). The CDR3 sequence is 15 residues long. The trim removed 0 bases at V and 0 bases at J, leaving 3 bases unmatched. For the CDR3, the DNA is TGTGCCAGCAGCTTGGGGACAGGTAGCTCCTACGAGCAGTACTTC. Its translation is CASSLGTGSSYEQYF.

The chain employs TRBV18 and TRBJ1-2; D call uncertain. The ends were cut back, 2 bases at V and 4 bases at J, with 11 bases in the middle. Germline loops: CDR1 KGHSH, CDR2 LQKENI. This CDR3 comprises 14 residues. The CDR3 DNA reads as TGTGCCAGCTCACCAGGAGAGGCCGGCTATGGCTACACCTTC. Its translation: CASSPGEAGYGYTF. The full variable domain, in which reference TRBV18 and TRBJ1-2 provide the parts outside the CDR3, is NAGVMQNPRHLVRRRGQEARLRCSPMKGHSHVYWYRQLPEEGLKFMVYLQKENIIDESGMPKERFSAEFPKEGPSILRIQQVVRGDSAAYFCASSPGEAGYGYTFGSGTRLTVV.

V usage is TRBV28 and J usage is TRBJ2-5; no firm D call. The J call may be wrong; the DNA end is better matched by TRBJ2-7. The CDR3 runs to 14 residues. From germline, CDR1 is MDHEN and CDR2 SYDVKM. CDR3 region: CASSFGQVTYEQYF. CDR3 nucleotide sequence: TGTGCCAGCAGTTTCGGGCAGGTGACCTACGAGCAGTACTTC.

The chain employs TRBV5-5 and TRBJ2-3; TRBD1 agrees at 7 bases. V lost 0 bases, J lost 5 bases, and 6 bases stayed unmatched. CDR1 SGHKS and CDR2 YYEKEE come from the germline V gene (reference sequence). This CDR3 contains 15 residues. The CDR3 region is CASSLEGAPGDTQYF. CDR3 in DNA: TGTGCCAGCAGCTTGGAGGGGGCCCCGGGAGATACGCAGTATTTT.

This chain uses TRBV7-9 with TRBJ2-5, with D perhaps matching TRBD1 or TRBD2 (6 bases each). From germline, CDR1 is SEHNR and CDR2 FQNEAQ (reference sequence). V was shortened by 5 bases and J by 1 base, with 11 bases between the two germline ends. The CDR3 is 14 residues long. CDR3 in DNA: TGTGCCAGCAGCCAAGGGGGGTTCCAAGAGACCCAGTACTTC. The encoded protein is CASSQGGFQETQYF.

The V call is TRBV7-6, the J call TRBJ1-1; 7 bases align to TRBD1. There are 14 residues in the CDR3. V lost 2 bases, J lost 4 bases, and 4 bases stayed unmatched. The V gene's germline CDR1 is SGHVS and CDR2 FNYEAQ. The CDR3 DNA reads TGTGCCAGCAGCTTAAACAGGGGATCCACTGAAGCTTTCTTT. It encodes CASSLNRGSTEAFF.

The count of this clone is one. The chain couples TRBV11-3 to TRBJ2-3; D is perhaps TRBD1 (7 bases). The germline V and J ends were trimmed by 4 bases and 0 bases, with 11 bases remaining between them. Per the germline V gene, CDR1 is SGHNT and CDR2 is YENEEA. This CDR3 is built from 15 residues. The CDR3 here is CASSSSGGSTDTQYF. CDR3 nucleotides: TGTGCCAGCAGCTCTTCAGGGGGGAGCACAGATACGCAGTATTTT.

This clone was observed a few times. J is TRBJ2-1 and V is TRBV7-2; 7 bases match TRBD1. Per the germline V gene, CDR1 is SGHTA and CDR2 is FQGNSA. The CDR3 spans 12 residues. J lost 15 bases, V lost 0 bases, and 5 bases had no gene match. CDR3: CASSLATGARFF. The DNA for the CDR3 is TGTGCCAGCAGCTTAGCCACAGGGGCACGGTTCTTC.